These 20 T cell receptor beta chains came from one sample sequenced in a study of CD4 T cells in relation to SARS-CoV-2 and coronaviruses (dated by TCRdb to the early 2020s). Their target antigens are unknown. CD4+ T cells from unexposed donors were collected before the COVID-19 pandemic (2011-2018). After around eleven days of culture, CD4+ T cells were isolated with the EasySep CD4+ T cell isolation kit. The library was generated by the immunoSEQ multiplex PCR assay. This is the immuneACCESS table as TCRdb keeps it, with only in-frame sequences that have V and J called. A part of the clones is gone; compared with another copy, unresolved V genes explain less than half, and the rest is unexplained. This sample is represented by 9,000 to 13,000 clones; more than 65% of them were singletons. Around a quarter of the sample is in the top ten clones. The sequencing input was CD4+ T cells from PBMCs, cultured in vitro. The receptors were sampled from a human donor in good health.

The rearrangement uses TRBV19 and TRBJ2-3, with TRBD2 identical over 9 bases. This CDR3 spans 14 amino acids. Germline V gene lookup returns CDR1 LNHDA and CDR2 SQIVND (reference sequence). The trim removed 6 bases at V and 8 bases at J, leaving 9 bases unmatched. CDR3 amino acids: CASRGTSLLGTQYF. The CDR3 bases are TGTGCCAGTAGGGGGACTAGCCTTCTCGGTACGCAGTATTTT.

This chain uses TRBV21-1 with TRBJ1-1. TRBV21-1 is tagged as a pseudogene. The CDR3 extends over 15 amino acids. The CDR3 coding sequence is TGTGCCAGCAGCAGTCCCGGGGAAATGAACACTGAAGCTTTCTTT. It is translated as CASSSPGEMNTEAFF.

V and J are TRBV11-2 and TRBJ2-5; D gene ambiguous. This CDR3 has 13 residues. The ends were cut back, 3 bases at V and 3 bases at J, with 8 bases in the middle. Germline CDR1 SGHAT, CDR2 FQNNGV. This CDR3 reads CASSLSRKETQYF. The CDR3 nucleotides read TGTGCCAGCAGCTTGTCGCGGAAAGAGACCCAGTACTTC. Full variable domain (rest looked up from reference TRBV11-2 and TRBJ2-5): EAGVAQSPRYKIIEKRQSVAFWCNPISGHATLYWYQQILGQGPKLLIQFQNNGVVDDSQLPKDRFSAERLKGVDSTLKIQPAKLEDSAVYLCASSLSRKETQYFGPGTRLLVL.

The chain combines TRBV7-8 with TRBJ2-5; D is ambiguous. Germline-derived CDR1 and CDR2 are SGHVS and FQNEAQ. The CDR3 is made up of 11 amino acids. Trimming left V 5 bases short and J 5 bases short, with 6 bases between. CDR3 protein: CASSPLETQYF. In DNA form, the CDR3 reads TGTGCCAGCAGCCCCCTGGAGACCCAGTACTTC. Supplemented by reference TRBV7-8 and TRBJ2-5, the full variable domain reads GAGVSQSPRYKVAKRGQDVALRCDPISGHVSLFWYQQALGQGPEFLTYFQNEAQLDKSGLPSDRFFAERPEGSVSTLKIQRTQQEDSAVYLCASSPLETQYFGPGTRLLVL.

The rearrangement links TRBV4-1 to TRBJ2-3, with 11 nucleotides matching TRBD2. CDR1 is MGHRA, CDR2 YSYEKL, per germline. The CDR3 runs to 17 residues. The ends lost 1 base at V and 6 bases at J; junction bases unmatched: 9. DNA of the CDR3: TGCGCCAGCAGCCAAGGAAACATAGCGGGGGGGCTTGATACGCAGTATTTT. The encoded protein is CASSQGNIAGGLDTQYF.

This clone was counted only a few times. CDR3 DNA: TGTGCCAGCAGCTCTCTCCGCCTAGGGGCAGGCCTGGAGACCCAGTACTTC. It translates to CASSSLRLGAGLETQYF. The chain combines TRBV11-2 with TRBJ2-5; D may be TRBD1 (5 bases). Trimming pared 4 bases from V and 5 bases from J, leaving 23 bases between. CDR3 length: 17 residues. Germline V gives CDR1 SGHAT, CDR2 FQNNGV.

The sample holds a few counts of this clone. V usage is TRBV5-1 and J usage is TRBJ1-3; a weak D match, TRBD1 (5 bases). Trimming took off 4 bases at V and 0 bases at J, with 11 bases between the two ends. This CDR3 spans 15 amino acids. Per germline, CDR1 SGHRS and CDR2 YFSETQ. CDR3 sequence (DNA): TGCGCCAGCAGCCTGTCCGGGACCTCTGGAAACACCATATATTTT. This translates into CASSLSGTSGNTIYF.

The chain has TRBV10-3 and TRBJ2-2, with 7 bases that match TRBD2. The junction had 12 bases not matched to a gene; V was cut back by 10 bases and J by 4 bases. The germline V gene encodes CDR1 ENHRY and CDR2 SYGVKD. The CDR3 contains 15 residues. This CDR3 is CATNGGGQTTGELFF. As DNA, the CDR3 is TGTGCCACCAATGGGGGAGGGCAAACCACCGGGGAGCTGTTTTTT.

The V gene is TRBV9, the J gene TRBJ2-6; D remains unclear. V lost 0 bases and J lost 2, with 9 bases in between. There are 16 residues in the CDR3. Germline values: CDR1 SGDLS, CDR2 YYNGEE. CDR3 bases: TGTGCCAGCAGCGTAGCTACGAATCCTGGGGCCAACGTCCTGACTTTC. Translated: CASSVATNPGANVLTF.

This sequence joins TRBV11-2 and TRBJ1-1; TRBD1 aligns across 8 bases. V lost 4 bases to trimming and J lost 0 bases; unmatched junction nucleotides: 10. The CDR3 has 17 residues. Germline CDR1 SGHAT, CDR2 FQNNGV. Written as DNA, the CDR3 is TGTGCCAGCAGCTCCCGTTGGGGACAGGCCATGAACACTGAAGCTTTCTTT. Protein product: CASSSRWGQAMNTEAFF.

This chain connects TRBV10-3 to TRBJ2-5; a weak D match, TRBD2 (5 bases). CDR1 is ENHRY and CDR2 is SYGVKD in the germline V gene. The V end was cut by 10 bases, the J end by 2 bases, with 8 bases between. The CDR3 sequence is 11 residues long. For the CDR3, the DNA is TGTGCCACAGCGGTACAAGAGACCCAGTACTTC. Its protein is CATAVQETQYF.

The rearrangement uses TRBV5-1 and TRBJ1-4; D not resolved. The germline gives CDR1 SGHRS, CDR2 YFSETQ. V dropped 4 bases and J dropped 0 bases, with 13 bases sitting between them. This CDR3 region has 16 residues. Here the CDR3 reads CASSQGRTATNEKLFF. The CDR3 DNA sequence: TGCGCCAGCAGCCAAGGGAGGACCGCAACTAATGAAAAACTGTTTTTT. The complete variable domain, with remaining parts taken from reference TRBV5-1 and TRBJ1-4, reads KAGVTQTPRYLIKTRGQQVTLSCSPISGHRSVSWYQQTPGQGLQFLFEYFSETQRNKGNFPGRFSGRQFSNSRSEMNVSTLELGDSALYLCASSQGRTATNEKLFFGSGTQLSVL.

The CDR3 loop is CASSINRGQGKSQPQHF. CDR3 DNA: TGTGCCAGTAGTATAAATCGGGGACAGGGTAAAAGTCAGCCCCAGCATTTT. V usage is TRBV19 and J usage is TRBJ1-5, with 9 bases identical to TRBD1. The CDR3 sequence is 17 residues long. J was trimmed by 6 bases and V by 2 bases; bases with no gene match: 11. CDR1 and CDR2 from the germline V gene are LNHDA and SQIVND (reference sequence).

The rearrangement joins TRBV19 to TRBJ1-3; no definite D call. Trimming stripped 5 bases from V and 0 bases from J, with 11 bases between. The V gene's germline CDR1 is LNHDA and CDR2 SQIVND (reference sequence). The CDR3 runs to 15 residues. This CDR3 is CASSPGPISGNTIYF. CDR3 bases: TGTGCCAGTAGTCCCGGACCTATCTCTGGAAACACCATATATTTT.

The chain combines TRBV10-3 with TRBJ2-7; 10 nucleotides line up with TRBD1. CDR1 and CDR2 from the germline V gene are ENHRY and SYGVKD. J lost 3 bases, V lost 6 bases, and 8 bases had no gene match. The CDR3 extends over 15 amino acids. CDR3 residues: CAIRPGGQGNYEQYF. In DNA, the CDR3 is TGTGCCATCAGGCCCGGGGGACAGGGGAACTACGAGCAGTACTTC.

The chain employs TRBV7-2 and TRBJ2-6; D unclear. The CDR3 extends over 17 amino acids. V was trimmed by 2 bases and J by 0 bases, leaving 11 bases between them. The V gene's germline CDR1 is SGHTA and CDR2 FQGNSA. Here the CDR3 reads CASSLSQPYSGANVLTF. In nucleotides, the CDR3 is TGTGCCAGCAGCTTATCCCAACCATACTCTGGGGCCAACGTCCTGACTTTC.

The V and J genes are TRBV6-5 and TRBJ2-7; D uncertain. The CDR3 spans 12 residues. Per germline, CDR1 MNHEY and CDR2 SVGAGI. The V and J ends lost 5 bases and 2 bases respectively, with 7 bases between them. CDR3 DNA: TGTGCCAGCAGTCCCCAGGCCTACGAGCAGTACTTC. Amino acid sequence: CASSPQAYEQYF.

This clone was observed a few times. The rearrangement uses TRBV5-4 and TRBJ2-7; 10 bases align to TRBD1. The CDR3 is made up of 15 amino acids. Losses at the gene ends were 2 bases for V and 1 base for J; bases not matched to a gene: 3. The germline CDR1 and CDR2 sequences are SGHNT and YYREEE (reference sequence). The CDR3 coding sequence is TGTGCCAGCAGCTTACCGGGACAGGGGTCCTACGAGCAGTACTTC. It specifies CASSLPGQGSYEQYF.

The chain carries TRBV7-2 and TRBJ1-1; D is ambiguous. V was trimmed by 5 bases and J by 3 bases, leaving 10 bases between them. The CDR3 has 13 amino acids. Germline lookup yields CDR1 SGHTA and CDR2 FQGNSA. The DNA for the CDR3 is TGTGCCAGCAGCCCGGGCGGTGACACTGAAGCTTTCTTT. It specifies CASSPGGDTEAFF.

CDR3 sequence: CASSRDYGYTF. The CDR3 coding sequence is TGTGCCAGTAGTAGGGACTATGGCTACACCTTC. This sequence joins TRBV19 and TRBJ1-2; D is ambiguous. CDR1 LNHDA and CDR2 SQIVND come from the germline V gene (reference sequence). Trimming cost V 4 bases and J 3 bases, with 3 bases left between them. The CDR3 extends over 11 amino acids.